This entry lists 3 T cell receptor beta chains sequenced from one sample in a study of blood T cells in healthy people across ages. Together with a sample-barcoded 5' primer, a J-beta primer mix was included in a second PCR lasting about 7 to 11 cycles. One entry per CDR3 protein results from TCRdb running MiXCR on the 5' RACE reads. This table holds 1.5 million to 2 million distinct CDR3 sequences, approximately 28% found once. Specimen: blood. The receptors derive from a woman aged 25 to 39 in good health.

This rearrangement joins TRBV6-5 to TRBJ2-5, with a weak D call TRBD2 (6 bases). The germline CDR1 and CDR2 sequences are MNHEY and SVGAGI. The CDR3 covers 13 residues. V was shortened by 6 bases and J by 3 bases, with 11 bases between the two germline ends. CDR3 DNA sequence: TGTGCCAGCAGGGCACCGGGGGAAGAGACCCAGTACTTC. Translation: CASRAPGEETQYF.

This clonotype occurred many times. V usage is TRBV12-3 or TRBV12-4 and J usage is TRBJ2-3; TRBD2 is a possible D gene (5 bases). Trimming took off 3 bases at V and 1 base at J, with 11 bases between the two ends. This CDR3 is 15 amino acids long. The CDR3 sequence: CASSFRFSGTDTQYF. CDR3 in DNA: TGTGCCAGCAGTTTTCGGTTTAGCGGCACAGATACGCAGTATTTT.

The chain has TRBV5-1 and TRBJ2-3; weak D call: TRBD2 (5 bases). The CDR3 length is 15 residues. The V gene's germline CDR1 is SGHRS and CDR2 YFSETQ. The V end lost 0 bases, the J end lost 0 bases, and 8 bases lay between the germline ends. Here the CDR3 reads CASSLVAKSTDTQYF. CDR3 nucleotide sequence: TGCGCCAGCAGCTTGGTAGCGAAAAGCACAGATACGCAGTATTTT. The whole variable domain, filled in from reference TRBV5-1 and TRBJ2-3, reads KAGVTQTPRYLIKTRGQQVTLSCSPISGHRSVSWYQQTPGQGLQFLFEYFSETQRNKGNFPGRFSGRQFSNSRSEMNVSTLELGDSALYLCASSLVAKSTDTQYFGPGTRLTVL.